This T cell receptor (beta chain) was sequenced in a study of blood T cell repertoires in COVID-19. Study background: Nucleic acid was either cDNA or gDNA, and it came from T cells, B-cell-depleted T cells, or PBMCs.

Methods used by the authors: Scientists estimated how many nucleated cells there were by amplifying reference gene primers. Using immunoSEQ multiplex PCR, the repertoire was profiled, and TCRdb retains in-frame clones only, with some absent. V and J calls and clone size come straight from that table; D and trimming were deduced from the DNA. Of 120,000 or so clones in the sample, around 88% were seen once. The CDR3 has 16 residues. CDR1 SGHAT and CDR2 FQNNGV come from the germline V gene. Trimming removed 3 bases at V and 2 bases at J, with 17 bases between. Sequenced sample: peripheral blood. The chain links TRBV11-2 to TRBJ2-7; a weak D match, TRBD2 (6 bases). The origin of this receptor is a woman in her 50s with active or convalescent COVID-19. Here the CDR3 reads CASSFAGGVSTYEQYF. The CDR3 coding sequence is TGTGCCAGCAGCTTTGCTGGAGGGGTTTCGACCTACGAGCAGTACTTC.